This T cell receptor (beta chain) was observed in a study of blood T cells in healthy people across ages. Regarding the study as a whole: Diversity of TCR beta correlated strongly with naive T cell percentage.

A second PCR of 7 to 11 cycles used a sample-barcoded 5' primer and a J-beta primer mix. Template switching added a 12-random-nucleotide identifier to every cDNA molecule. TCRdb used MiXCR to reprocess the 5' RACE reads, holding one entry per CDR3 protein. The repertoire holds 730,000 or so distinct CDR3 sequences, with around 38% as singletons. Notes on this clonotype: Its specificity is not known.

The sample was blood. The sequence was obtained from an elderly man in good health.

The CDR3 sequence: CAWGDRLGYTF. CDR3 in DNA: TGTGCCTGGGGGGACAGGCTCGGCTACACCTTC. This chain connects TRBV30 to TRBJ1-2; 8 bases agree with TRBD1. CDR3 length: 11 amino acids. Germline V gene sequence: CDR1 GTSNPN, CDR2 SVGIG (reference sequence). J lost 8 bases, V lost 5 bases, and 4 bases had no gene match.